The rows below give T cell receptor beta chains drawn from one sample of a study of CD8 T cells in Susac syndrome. TCRdb reprocessed the immunoSEQ multiplex PCR reads with MiXCR, giving one entry per CDR3 protein. The sample shows over 100,000 distinct CDR3 sequences, roughly 92% of them seen only once. Material for sequencing was CD8+ T cells from PBMCs. The source is a human donor in good health. Both conserved end residues are part of each CDR3. The D gene is left open where the match is weak. Size is stated for part of the rows, as once, few or many counts, or as a class when the clone is expanded.

clone_size: .
d_call: .
cdr3_length: 14
j_call: TRBJ2-7
v_call: TRBV7-8
cdr3_nt: TGTGCCAGCAGCTTAGGCCACAGCTCCTACGAGCAGTACTTC
cdr3_aa: CASSLGHSSYEQYF

clone_size: .
d_call: TRBD2
cdr3_length: 15
j_call: TRBJ2-1
v_call: TRBV6-2/TRBV6-3
cdr3_nt: TGTGCCAGCAGCGAGGGACTAGCTACCTACAATGAGCAGTTCTTC
cdr3_aa: CASSEGLATYNEQFF

clone_size: .
d_call: .
cdr3_length: 14
j_call: TRBJ1-2
v_call: TRBV7-9
cdr3_nt: TGTGCCATACCCTACAGACAAGTCAACTATGGCTACACCTTC
cdr3_aa: CAIPYRQVNYGYTF

clone_size: .
d_call: .
cdr3_length: 14
j_call: TRBJ2-7
v_call: TRBV6-4
cdr3_nt: TGTGCCAGCAGTGAGTTTAGCTATTCCTACGAGCAGTACTTC
cdr3_aa: CASSEFSYSYEQYF

clone_size: .
d_call: .
cdr3_length: 16
j_call: TRBJ1-4
v_call: TRBV6-2/TRBV6-3
cdr3_nt: TGTGCCAGCAGCCTACGTACCAGGGAGAGGCGCGAAAAACTGTTTTTT
cdr3_aa: CASSLRTRERREKLFF

clone_size: .
d_call: .
cdr3_length: 15
j_call: TRBJ2-2
v_call: TRBV20-1
cdr3_nt: TGCAGTGCTCAAAACCGGGGGGCCGGCACCGGGGAGCTGTTTTTT
cdr3_aa: CSAQNRGAGTGELFF

clone_size: few
d_call: .
cdr3_length: 13
j_call: TRBJ2-7
v_call: TRBV29-1
cdr3_nt: TGCAGCGTTGAATCCCAGGTAAACACAGGGCAGTACTTC
cdr3_aa: CSVESQVNTGQYF

clone_size: .
d_call: .
cdr3_length: 13
j_call: TRBJ1-1
v_call: TRBV6-5
cdr3_nt: TGTGCCAGCAGTTTTAAGTGGAACACTGAAGCTTTCTTT
cdr3_aa: CASSFKWNTEAFF

clone_size: once
d_call: TRBD2
cdr3_length: 15
j_call: TRBJ2-1
v_call: TRBV20-1
cdr3_nt: TGCAGTGTAGATGGCGGGGGTCGCTCCTACAATGAGCAGTTCTTC
cdr3_aa: CSVDGGGRSYNEQFF

clone_size: few
d_call: TRBD1
cdr3_length: 14
j_call: TRBJ1-1
v_call: TRBV25-1
cdr3_nt: TGTGCCAGCAGTGACGACAGGGGTATTACTGAAGCTTTCTTT
cdr3_aa: CASSDDRGITEAFF

clone_size: .
d_call: TRBD1
cdr3_length: 15
j_call: TRBJ2-7
v_call: TRBV4-3
cdr3_nt: TGCGCCAGCAGCCAAGCTTGGCAGGGGGCCTACGAGCAGTACTTC
cdr3_aa: CASSQAWQGAYEQYF

clone_size: .
d_call: TRBD1
cdr3_length: 14
j_call: TRBJ1-1
v_call: TRBV28
cdr3_nt: TGTGCCAGCAGTTTAAGGACAGGGGGCACTGAAGCTTTCTTT
cdr3_aa: CASSLRTGGTEAFF

clone_size: .
d_call: .
cdr3_length: 13
j_call: TRBJ2-7
v_call: TRBV10-3
cdr3_nt: TGTGCCATCTCGCAGGGACGCTCCTACGAGCAGTACTTC
cdr3_aa: CAISQGRSYEQYF

clone_size: .
d_call: .
cdr3_length: 14
j_call: TRBJ1-1
v_call: TRBV27
cdr3_nt: TGTGCCAGCAGTTTAGGGGGTCCGAACACTGAAGCTTTCTTT
cdr3_aa: CASSLGGPNTEAFF

clone_size: .
d_call: .
cdr3_length: 14
j_call: TRBJ2-7
v_call: TRBV2
cdr3_nt: TGTGCCAGCAGCGGAACAGGGTTTACCGACGAGCAGTACTTC
cdr3_aa: CASSGTGFTDEQYF

clone_size: .
d_call: TRBD1
cdr3_length: 16
j_call: TRBJ1-1
v_call: TRBV7-2
cdr3_nt: TGTGCCAGCAGCTTAGGAGGGGGCGCGGAACGGGCTGAAGCTTTCTTT
cdr3_aa: CASSLGGGAERAEAFF

clone_size: .
d_call: TRBD2
cdr3_length: 16
j_call: TRBJ2-2
v_call: TRBV4-2
cdr3_nt: TGTGCCAGCAGCCGCGCTAGCGGATCGAACACCGGGGAGCTGTTTTTT
cdr3_aa: CASSRASGSNTGELFF

clone_size: .
d_call: .
cdr3_length: 17
j_call: TRBJ1-3
v_call: TRBV4-1
cdr3_nt: TGCGCCAGCAGCCAAAAGACCAACAGGGTGAGAGGAAACACCATATATTTT
cdr3_aa: CASSQKTNRVRGNTIYF

clone_size: .
d_call: .
cdr3_length: 12
j_call: TRBJ2-7
v_call: TRBV25-1
cdr3_nt: TGTGCCAGCAGTGAATATAGCTACGAGCAGTACTTC
cdr3_aa: CASSEYSYEQYF

clone_size: .
d_call: .
cdr3_length: 18
j_call: TRBJ2-7
v_call: TRBV7-9
cdr3_nt: TGTGCCAGCAGCTTAGCGCCGAAGGTGAGGAGGGTCTCCTACGAGCAGTACTTC
cdr3_aa: CASSLAPKVRRVSYEQYF

clone_size: .
d_call: TRBD2
cdr3_length: 16
j_call: TRBJ2-7
v_call: TRBV7-9
cdr3_nt: TGTGCCAGCAGCTCAAATCTAGCGGCTAGCTCCTACGAGCAGTACTTC
cdr3_aa: CASSSNLAASSYEQYF

clone_size: .
d_call: .
cdr3_length: 14
j_call: TRBJ2-3
v_call: TRBV29-1
cdr3_nt: TGCAGCGTTGAAGGCGCCTCGGACACAGATACGCAGTATTTT
cdr3_aa: CSVEGASDTDTQYF

clone_size: .
d_call: TRBD1
cdr3_length: 13
j_call: TRBJ2-7
v_call: TRBV7-8
cdr3_nt: TGTGCCAGTCTCCGGACAGGGAATTACGAGCAGTACTTC
cdr3_aa: CASLRTGNYEQYF

clone_size: .
d_call: TRBD1
cdr3_length: 16
j_call: TRBJ2-7
v_call: TRBV6-2/TRBV6-3
cdr3_nt: TGTGCCAGCAATTACGGTGGAAGACAGGGGTCCTACGAGCAGTACTTC
cdr3_aa: CASNYGGRQGSYEQYF

clone_size: .
d_call: .
cdr3_length: 13
j_call: TRBJ2-3
v_call: TRBV6-2/TRBV6-3
cdr3_nt: TGTGCCAGCAGCATTCGGCCCCCCGAAACGCAGTATTTT
cdr3_aa: CASSIRPPETQYF

clone_size: .
d_call: .
cdr3_length: 15
j_call: TRBJ2-3
v_call: TRBV20-1
cdr3_nt: TGCAGTGCTAGAGATGCGGCGACGAGCACAGATACGCAGTATTTT
cdr3_aa: CSARDAATSTDTQYF